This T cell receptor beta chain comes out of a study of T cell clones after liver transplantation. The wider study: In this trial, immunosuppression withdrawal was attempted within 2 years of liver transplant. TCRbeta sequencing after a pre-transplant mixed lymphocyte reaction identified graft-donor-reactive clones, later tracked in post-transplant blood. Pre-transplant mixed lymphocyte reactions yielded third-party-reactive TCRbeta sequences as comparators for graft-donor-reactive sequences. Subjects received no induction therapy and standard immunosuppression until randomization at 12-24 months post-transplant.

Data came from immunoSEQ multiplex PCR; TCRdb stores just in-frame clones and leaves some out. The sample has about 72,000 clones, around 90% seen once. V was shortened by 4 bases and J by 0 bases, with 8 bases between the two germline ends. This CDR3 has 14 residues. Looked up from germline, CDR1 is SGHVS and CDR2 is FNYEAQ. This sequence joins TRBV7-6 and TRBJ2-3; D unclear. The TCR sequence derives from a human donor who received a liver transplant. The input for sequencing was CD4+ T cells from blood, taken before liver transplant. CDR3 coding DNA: TGTGCCAGCAGCTCCCCCTATAGCACAGATACGCAGTATTTT. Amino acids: CASSSPYSTDTQYF.